This T cell receptor beta chain emerged from a study of response to subunit inactivated influenza vaccine. Study-wide findings and caveats: That few new T cells are recruited by each seasonal influenza vaccination was the authors' suggestion.

CDR1 SNHLY and CDR2 FYNNEI come from the germline V gene. The CDR3 loop spans 12 amino acids. V gave up 7 bases and J gave up 5 bases, with 11 bases separating them. This clonotype was picked up many times. Its antigen remains unidentified. MiXCR, applied by TCRdb to the RT-PCR reads, yields one record per CDR3 protein. The table records 500,000 to 600,000 distinct CDR3 sequences, 7.6% of them present only once. The sequence was obtained from a man between 50 and 70 years old who received an inactivated influenza vaccine. The rearrangement uses TRBV2 and TRBJ2-5, with TRBD1 as a possible D gene (6 bases). Sequencing used PBMCs from blood, obtained around 25 months after vaccination. The CDR3 region is CASKAGGETQYF. CDR3 in DNA: TGTGCCAGCAAGGCTGGGGGCGAGACCCAGTACTTC.